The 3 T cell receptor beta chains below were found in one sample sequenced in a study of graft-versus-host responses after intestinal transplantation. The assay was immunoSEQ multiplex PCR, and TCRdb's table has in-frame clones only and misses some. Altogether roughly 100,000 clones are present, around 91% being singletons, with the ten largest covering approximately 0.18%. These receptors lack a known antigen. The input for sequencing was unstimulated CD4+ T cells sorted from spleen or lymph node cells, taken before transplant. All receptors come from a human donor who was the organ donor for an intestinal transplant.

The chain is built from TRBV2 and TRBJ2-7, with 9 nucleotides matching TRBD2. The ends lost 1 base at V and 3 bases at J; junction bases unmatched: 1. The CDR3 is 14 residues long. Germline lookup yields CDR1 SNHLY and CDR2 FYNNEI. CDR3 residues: CASSEGGGDYEQYF. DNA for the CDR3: TGTGCCAGCAGTGAAGGCGGGGGGGACTACGAGCAGTACTTC.

For the CDR3, the DNA is TGTGCCAGCAGTTCCCGGACAGGGAAGGTTTATGGCTACACCTTC. It specifies CASSSRTGKVYGYTF. V and J are TRBV28 and TRBJ1-2; TRBD1 aligns across 8 bases. Germline CDR1 is MDHEN and CDR2 is SYDVKM. The CDR3 is 15 amino acids. The ends lost 4 bases at V and 5 bases at J; junction bases unmatched: 9.

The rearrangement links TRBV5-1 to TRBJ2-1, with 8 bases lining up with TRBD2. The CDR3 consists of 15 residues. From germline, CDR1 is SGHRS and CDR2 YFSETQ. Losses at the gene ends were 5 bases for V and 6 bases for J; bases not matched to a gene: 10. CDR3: CASRRETSVRNEQFF. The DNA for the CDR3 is TGCGCCAGCAGACGTGAGACTAGCGTTCGCAATGAGCAGTTCTTC.